This T cell receptor (beta chain) is drawn from a study of blood T cell repertoires in COVID-19. Study-wide context: Italy, Spain and the United States were the sources of the convalescent and acute COVID-19 samples. PBMCs, B-cell-depleted T cells, or T cells provided the cDNA or gDNA that made up the material.

Trimming stripped 2 bases from V and 0 bases from J, with 7 bases between. The CDR3 runs to 15 residues. CDR1 and CDR2 from the germline V gene are MNHEY and SMNVEV (reference sequence). As originally analysed: Cell counts per sample came from amplifying reference gene primers. Clones were read by immunoSEQ multiplex PCR, and TCRdb kept only the in-frame ones, dropping some. V and J calls and clone size are as listed in that table; D and trimming were resolved from the DNA. The table has hundreds of thousands of clones, about 88% seen once. The source is a woman aged 55-70 years with acute or convalescent COVID-19. Material for sequencing was peripheral blood. The chain has TRBV27 and TRBJ2-2; no firm D call. The CDR3 DNA follows: TGTGCCAGCAGTTTAGGGCCGACGAACACCGGGGAGCTGTTTTTT. Translated, it gives CASSLGPTNTGELFF.